This is a list of T cell receptor beta chains from one sample in a study of radiation and T cells in renal cell carcinoma. Repertoires were generated with immunoSEQ multiplex PCR, while TCRdb's copy carries only in-frame clones and drops some. The table records approximately 61,000 clones, around 81% of them present only once. The sequences come from blood, collected from a patient whose treatment included radiotherapy and nephrectomy. These receptor sequences come from a man aged 55 to 70 with renal cell carcinoma. CDR3s leave out the opening cysteine and the closing phenylalanine or tryptophan. Fields, in order: V gene, J gene, CDR3 protein.

TRBV18	TRBJ1-3	ASTTSPPGGGNTIY
TRBV29-1	TRBJ1-5	SVGGGSNQPQH
TRBV6-6	TRBJ2-6	ASSYVDSGANVLT
TRBV11-2	TRBJ2-2	ASSSNGRDTGELF
TRBV5-6	TRBJ2-3	ASSLAAWADTQY
TRBV10-3	TRBJ2-2	AISERQGATGELF
TRBV10-3	TRBJ2-5	AISEEARLQETQY
TRBV7-2	TRBJ2-1	ASSLYRGAPDNEQF
TRBV6-1	TRBJ2-1	ASSEALRSYNEQF
TRBV21-1	TRBJ2-3	ASSKKGTGTSGNVPTDTQY
TRBV27	TRBJ1-2	ASSFNRGDGYT
TRBV13	TRBJ2-3	ASSLWGLAGGPSTDTQY
TRBV19	TRBJ1-5	ASSKEGLRNQPQH
TRBV29-1	TRBJ2-2	SANRDYPNTGELF
TRBV7-9	TRBJ1-5	ASSLAGTDNQPQH
TRBV15	TRBJ1-1	ATSRLLGVNTEAF
TRBV10-3	TRBJ1-2	APQGDGYT
TRBV2	TRBJ2-3	ASSKTGGRDTQY
TRBV5-1	TRBJ2-2	ASSLGGTQNTGELF
TRBV29-1	TRBJ2-3	STNMGQGFTDTQY
TRBV6-1	TRBJ1-3	ASSEVAEDTIY
TRBV7-6	TRBJ1-3	ASSSRDSSGNTIY
TRBV7-2	TRBJ2-7	ASSLGPPGGGHEQY
TRBV5-4	TRBJ2-5	ASSLAGSAETQY
TRBV11-2	TRBJ2-2	ASSLASGGATGELF
TRBV11-2	TRBJ1-4	ASSQTGNPNEKLF
TRBV14	TRBJ1-2	ASSPLGTGIEGYT
TRBV27	TRBJ2-6	ASSLFGTGWSSGANVLT
TRBV7-9	TRBJ1-1	ASSPALGQGPEAF
TRBV5-1	TRBJ1-1	ASSLVDREFTEAF
TRBV13	TRBJ2-1	ASSAPDRGYNEQF
TRBV5-1	TRBJ2-5	ASSRTSGTGETQY
TRBV19	TRBJ1-5	ASSKGLSNQPQH
TRBV7-3	TRBJ1-1	ASSLLGDNTEAF